A single sample is the source of the 7 T cell receptor beta chains below, sequenced in a study of blood T cell repertoires in COVID-19. Produced via immunoSEQ multiplex PCR; TCRdb's table is partial and in-frame only. This repertoire shows 180,000 or so clones, over 80% found once; its top ten account for 10% to 15%. Source material: PBMCs or T cells enriched from blood (not recorded which). The receptor set was obtained from an older woman who had recovered from COVID-19.

V gene TRBV2 combines with J gene TRBJ2-3; 10 bases line up with TRBD2. The CDR3 contains 15 residues. The germline gives CDR1 SNHLY, CDR2 FYNNEI. The V and J ends lost 7 bases and 8 bases, in that order; junction bases with no gene match: 12. In nucleotides, the CDR3 is TGTGCCAGCAACAAGCTAGCGGGAGTAAGGGGTACGCAGTATTTT. Protein sequence: CASNKLAGVRGTQYF. Full variable domain (outside the CDR3, taken from reference TRBV2 and TRBJ2-3): EPEVTQTPSHQVTQMGQEVILRCVPISNHLYFYWYRQILGQKVEFLVSFYNNEISEKSEIFDDQFSVERPDGSNFTLKIRSTKLEDSAMYFCASNKLAGVRGTQYFGPGTRLTVL.

This clone was counted a few times. The rearrangement links TRBV21-1 to TRBJ2-3; TRBD2 is the table's D call, not checked against the DNA. TRBV21-1 represents a pseudogene. The CDR3 length is 16 residues. The DNA for the CDR3 is TGTGCCAGCAGCAGACTAGCGGGTGGAAACACAGATACGCAGTATTTT. Its protein is CASSRLAGGNTDTQYF.

The chain carries TRBV29-1 and TRBJ2-3; 15 bases are shared with TRBD2. The CDR3 has 18 residues. Germline loops: CDR1 SQVTM, CDR2 ANQGSEA. The trim removed 4 bases at V and 2 bases at J, leaving 10 bases unmatched. The CDR3 loop reads CSVGVGLAGGTSTDTQYF. Here the CDR3 DNA reads TGCAGCGTTGGGGTAGGACTAGCGGGAGGGACGTCCACAGATACGCAGTATTTT.

The chain couples TRBV23-1 to TRBJ2-3; 9 nucleotides align to TRBD1. TRBV23-1 counts as an open reading frame of uncertain function. V shed 2 bases and J 2 bases; nucleotides not matched to a gene: 11. The CDR3 has 18 amino acids. The CDR3 sequence is CASSQKGEDRGTTDTQYF. As DNA, the CDR3 is TGCGCCAGCAGTCAAAAAGGGGAGGACAGGGGAACCACAGATACGCAGTATTTT.

V and J are TRBV27 and TRBJ2-1; D may be TRBD1 (6 bases). Looked up from germline, CDR1 is MNHEY and CDR2 is SMNVEV (reference sequence). V shed 3 bases and J shed 6 bases, with 15 bases lying between them. The CDR3 has 15 amino acids. CDR3 nucleotides: TGTGCCAGCAGTTTGGGCAGGGGCTTTGGCAATGAGCAGTTCTTC. It is translated as CASSLGRGFGNEQFF.

This clone has only a few counts. This chain joins TRBV6-1 and TRBJ1-2; 8 bases are a match to TRBD1. The CDR3 has 16 amino acids. Germline lookup yields CDR1 MNHNS and CDR2 SASEGT. Unmatched junction bases numbered 9, after V lost 4 bases and J lost 2 bases. For the CDR3, the DNA is TGTGCCAGCAGTGTTACCAGAACAGGGGGAAACTATGGCTACACCTTC. As protein: CASSVTRTGGNYGYTF.

J is TRBJ2-2 and V is TRBV28, with D possibly matching TRBD1 (6 bases). Germline V gene data show CDR1 as MDHEN and CDR2 as SYDVKM. The CDR3 runs 16 residues. Trimming shortened V by 5 bases and J by 1 base, and 14 bases separated the two germline ends. The CDR3 coding sequence is TGTGCCAGCAGTCCACCGACAGGCCTGAACACCGGGGAGCTGTTTTTT. Translated: CASSPPTGLNTGELFF.